The rows below give T cell receptor beta chains drawn from one sample of a study of CD8+CD57+ T cells in acquired aplastic anemia. TCRdb reanalysed the reads using MiXCR and keeps one entry per CDR3 protein. The table has 190,000 or so distinct CDR3 sequences, over 60% seen once. Material for sequencing was sorted CD4+, CD8+, or CD8+CD57+ T cells (not recorded which) from PBMCs. These receptors were obtained from a human donor in good health. Each CDR3 is given with its conserved first and last residue. D genes are given only for firm matches. Clone size is not always given. Where it is, it says once, few, many or a class for expanded clones.

TRBJ2-5 TRBD2 - TRBV7-8 TGTGCCAGCAGCTTCAGGGGACTAGCGGGAGTAACGGAGACCCAGTACTTC CASSFRGLAGVTETQYF
TRBJ2-3 TRBD1 - TRBV7-9 TGTGCCAGCAGTCCGTGGGGGGACAGGGGCACAGATACGCAGTATTTT CASSPWGDRGTDTQYF
TRBJ2-1 TRBD2 once TRBV7-3 TGTGCCAGCAGCTTGATCGGGACTAGCGGGGGAGGTGAGCAGTTCTTC CASSLIGTSGGGEQFF
TRBJ2-3 - many TRBV29-1 TGCAGCGTTGAAGACCCCCTCCTGATGCCTTCGCAGTATTTT CSVEDPLLMPSQYF
TRBJ1-6 - - TRBV6-1 TGTGCCAGCAGAGCAGCCCTTGGTAATTCACCCCTCCACTTT CASRAALGNSPLHF
TRBJ2-7 TRBD1 - TRBV20-1 TGCAGTGCTAGAGGGGGACAGGGCCCCAAGGAGCAGTACTTC CSARGGQGPKEQYF
TRBJ1-6 - few TRBV7-2 TGTGCCAGCAGCCCTCGGGTCATGAGGAGGACACCCCTCCACTTT CASSPRVMRRTPLHF
TRBJ2-3 - few TRBV29-1 TGCAGCGTTGAGGGGACTAGCACAGATACGCAGTATTTT CSVEGTSTDTQYF
TRBJ2-5 TRBD2 few TRBV27 TGTGCCAGCAGCCTAGCCCCTAGCGGGAGTGCGGAGACCCAGTACTTC CASSLAPSGSAETQYF
TRBJ2-7 - - TRBV7-2 TGTGCCAGCAGCCTCGGGACGTCAAGCTCCTACGAGCAGTACTTC CASSLGTSSSYEQYF
TRBJ1-2 - few TRBV15 TGTGCCACCAGCAGAGACAGGAACAATGTGTATGGCTACACCTTC CATSRDRNNVYGYTF
TRBJ1-1 - - TRBV4-1 TGCGCCAGCAGCCAAGATTTTGGGGCAGGGTTAATCTTGTGGGACACTGAAGCTTTCTTT CASSQDFGAGLILWDTEAFF
TRBJ2-7 TRBD1 once TRBV7-3 TGTGCCAGCAGCGCTGGACAGGCAAGTAACGAGCAGTACTTC CASSAGQASNEQYF
TRBJ1-5 - - TRBV5-4 TGTGCCAGTAGCCGGGACGGGAATCAGGCCCAGCATTTT CASSRDGNQAQHF
TRBJ2-5 - - TRBV7-6 TGTGCCAGCAGCTTGGGCACGGGTGTTGGGACCCAGTACTTC CASSLGTGVGTQYF
TRBJ2-7 - once TRBV7-8 TGTGCCAGCAGCCCCGGACAGCTTCGGGACGAGCAGTACTTC CASSPGQLRDEQYF
TRBJ1-1 - few TRBV7-9 TGTGCCAGCAGCGTCCGGGAGGATATTGAAGCTTTCTTT CASSVREDIEAFF
TRBJ2-5 TRBD2 - TRBV2 TGTGCCAGCAGTGAAGGAGCGGGAGGGCCGAAGGAGACCCAGTACTTC CASSEGAGGPKETQYF
TRBJ1-1 - - TRBV9 TGTGCCAGCAGCGCAGAGGGGGGCTGGGGCACTGAAGCTTTCTTT CASSAEGGWGTEAFF
TRBJ1-6 - - TRBV12-3/TRBV12-4 TGTGCCAGCAGTTTAGGTGAGGGCTCACCCCTCCACTTT CASSLGEGSPLHF
TRBJ2-1 TRBD1 - TRBV29-1 TGCAGCGTTGGGCAGGGGGCAAATGAGCAGTTCTTC CSVGQGANEQFF
TRBJ1-1 - once TRBV19 TGTGCCAGCGCAGAAGGGGGCACTGAAGCTTTCTTT CASAEGGTEAFF
TRBJ2-3 - - TRBV20-1 TGCAGTGCTAGCGACTTAGCCGATACGCAGTATTTT CSASDLADTQYF
TRBJ1-1 TRBD1 - TRBV24-1 TGTGCCACCAGGAGGGGACAGGGCGAAGCTTTCTTT CATRRGQGEAFF
TRBJ1-2 - - TRBV20-1 TGCAGTGCGGCACAGGGAGGAGGAAACTATGGCTACACCTTC CSAAQGGGNYGYTF
TRBJ2-6 - - TRBV7-3 TGTGCCAGCAGCTTAACGGGCACCTTGGGTGGGGCCAACGTCCTGACTTTC CASSLTGTLGGANVLTF
TRBJ1-6 - many TRBV27 TGTGCCAGCATGGGTTCCTATAATTCACCCCTCCACTTT CASMGSYNSPLHF
TRBJ2-7 TRBD1 few TRBV2 TGTGCCAGCACCCGGGACAGGGAGCTGGAGCAGTACTTC CASTRDRELEQYF
TRBJ1-1 - - TRBV10-1 TGCGCCAGCAGTGAGATCTGTCGTAGCCACTACAACACTGAAGCTTTCTTT CASSEICRSHYNTEAFF
TRBJ2-2 - - TRBV20-1 TGCAGTGCTAGAGACCTCTCGGGAAGCTCCTACAATGAGCGGTTTTTT CSARDLSGSSYNERFF
TRBJ1-1 - many TRBV7-9 TGTGCCAGCAGCTTAGTTGCGGGTATGGAAGCTTTCTTT CASSLVAGMEAFF
TRBJ1-1 - - TRBV12-3/TRBV12-4 TGTGCCAGCAGGCCCGGGGGGGTGAGGGCTTTCTTT CASRPGGVRAFF
TRBJ2-1 - many TRBV7-9 TGTGCCAGCAGCTCGTCCAATGAGCAGTTCTTC CASSSSNEQFF
TRBJ1-2 - - TRBV7-8 TGTGCCAGCAGCAGGGGGGAATCTAACTATGGCTACACCTTC CASSRGESNYGYTF
TRBJ1-6 TRBD1 few TRBV19 TGTGCCAGTAGTATTACAGGGGATTCACCCCTCCACTTT CASSITGDSPLHF
TRBJ1-2 - - TRBV7-2 TGTGCCAGCAGCTTAGCGTTGGGGGCCCATGGCTACACCTTC CASSLALGAHGYTF
TRBJ2-1 TRBD1 - TRBV2 TGTGCCAGCAGCTCGAGACGGGGACAGAGCTACAATGAGCAGTTCTTC CASSSRRGQSYNEQFF
TRBJ2-5 TRBD2 - TRBV7-2 TGTGCCAGCAGCTCCACTAGCGGGAAGGGAGAGACCCAGTACTTC CASSSTSGKGETQYF
TRBJ1-1 - - TRBV12-3/TRBV12-4 TGTGCCAGCACCCTGAAGTTGGGGGGCACTGAAGCTTTCTTT CASTLKLGGTEAFF
TRBJ2-3 - many TRBV7-6 TGTGCCAGCAGCCGCGCGCTCACAGATACGCAGTATTTT CASSRALTDTQYF
TRBJ2-3 - - TRBV7-2 TGTGCCAGCAGGGAAGGGACTGGCACAGATACGCAGTATTTT CASREGTGTDTQYF